Each of the 2 T cell receptor beta chains below was sequenced from the same sample in a study of T cell responses to AZD1222 COVID-19 vaccine. Clones were read by immunoSEQ multiplex PCR, and TCRdb kept only the in-frame ones, dropping some. The sample shows 90,000 to 120,000 clones, around 90% of them seen only once. The specimen was peripheral blood, collected 28 days after the second AZD1222 dose. The receptors come from an adult who received the AZD1222 COVID-19 vaccine.

V gene TRBV24-1 combines with J gene TRBJ1-2; no firm D call. Deletions cut 2 bases from V and 6 bases from J, with 15 bases between. This CDR3 contains 15 residues. Germline CDR1 KGHDR, CDR2 SFDVKD. The CDR3 nucleotides are TGTGCCACCAGTGATTCTAACGGTGGACGGAATGGCTACACCTTC. It yields the protein CATSDSNGGRNGYTF.

The chain carries TRBV30 and TRBJ2-3; D is unresolved. V shed 0 bases and J shed 0 bases, with 7 bases lying between them. This CDR3 is 14 amino acids long. Germline CDR1 is GTSNPN and CDR2 is SVGIG (reference sequence). CDR3 nucleotides: TGTGCCTGGAGTGTACACAGTAGCACAGATACGCAGTATTTT. Protein sequence: CAWSVHSSTDTQYF.